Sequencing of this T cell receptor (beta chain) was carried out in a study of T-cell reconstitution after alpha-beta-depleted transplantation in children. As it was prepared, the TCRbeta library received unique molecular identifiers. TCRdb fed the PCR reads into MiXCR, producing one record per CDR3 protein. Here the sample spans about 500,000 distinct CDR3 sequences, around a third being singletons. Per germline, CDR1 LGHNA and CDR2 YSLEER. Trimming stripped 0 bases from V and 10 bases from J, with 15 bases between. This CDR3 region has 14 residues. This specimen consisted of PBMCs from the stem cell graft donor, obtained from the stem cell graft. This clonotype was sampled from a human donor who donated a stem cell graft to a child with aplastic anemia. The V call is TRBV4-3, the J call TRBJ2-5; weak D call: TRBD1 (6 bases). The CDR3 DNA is TGCGCCAGCAGCCAAGATGTCCTCTTCAGGGGCCAGTACTTC. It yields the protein CASSQDVLFRGQYF.